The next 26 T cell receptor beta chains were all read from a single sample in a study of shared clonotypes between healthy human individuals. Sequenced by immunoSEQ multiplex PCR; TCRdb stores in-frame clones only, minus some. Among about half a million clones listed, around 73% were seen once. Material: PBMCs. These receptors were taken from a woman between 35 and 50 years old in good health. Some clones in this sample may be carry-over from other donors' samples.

CDR3 region: CASSFLPPDLQAGNYGYTF. CDR3 coding DNA: TGTGCCAGCAGTTTCCTTCCCCCCGATTTGCAGGCAGGCAACTATGGCTACACCTTC. The chain links TRBV27 to TRBJ1-2; D gene ambiguous. CDR1 and CDR2 (germline): MNHEY, SMNVEV (reference sequence). Trimming shortened V by 3 bases and J by 2 bases, and 25 bases separated the two germline ends. The CDR3 contains 19 residues.

The chain's CDR3 is CASSLAGAEQYF. The DNA of the CDR3 is TGTGCCAGCAGCTTAGCAGGGGCCGAGCAGTACTTC. V is TRBV5-4 and J is TRBJ2-7; TRBD1 might be the D (6 bases). Germline V CDR1 and CDR2: SGHNT, YYREEE (reference sequence). The ends were cut back, 2 bases at V and 6 bases at J, with 9 bases in the middle. The CDR3 extends over 12 amino acids.

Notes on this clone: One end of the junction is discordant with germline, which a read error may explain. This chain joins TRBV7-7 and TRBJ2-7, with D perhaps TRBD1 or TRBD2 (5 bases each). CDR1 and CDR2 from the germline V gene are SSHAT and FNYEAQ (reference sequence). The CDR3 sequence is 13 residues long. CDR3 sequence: CASSLAQGYEQYF. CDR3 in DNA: TGTGCTAGCAGCTTAGCGCAGGGTTACGAGCAGTACTTC.

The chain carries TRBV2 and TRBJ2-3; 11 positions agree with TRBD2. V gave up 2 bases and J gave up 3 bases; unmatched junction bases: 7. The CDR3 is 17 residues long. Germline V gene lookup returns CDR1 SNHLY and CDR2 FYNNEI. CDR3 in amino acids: CASSEFTSGSKTDTQYF. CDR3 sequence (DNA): TGTGCCAGCAGTGAATTTACTAGCGGGAGTAAGACAGATACGCAGTATTTT. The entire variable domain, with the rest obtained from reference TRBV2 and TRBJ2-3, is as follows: EPEVTQTPSHQVTQMGQEVILRCVPISNHLYFYWYRQILGQKVEFLVSFYNNEISEKSEIFDDQFSVERPDGSNFTLKIRSTKLEDSAMYFCASSEFTSGSKTDTQYFGPGTRLTVL.

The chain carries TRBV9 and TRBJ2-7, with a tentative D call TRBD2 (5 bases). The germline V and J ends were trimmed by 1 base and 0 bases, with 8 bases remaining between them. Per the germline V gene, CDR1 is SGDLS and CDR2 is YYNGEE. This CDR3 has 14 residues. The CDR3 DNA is TGTGCCAGCAGCGTAACTAGTACCTCCTACGAGCAGTACTTC. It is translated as CASSVTSTSYEQYF.

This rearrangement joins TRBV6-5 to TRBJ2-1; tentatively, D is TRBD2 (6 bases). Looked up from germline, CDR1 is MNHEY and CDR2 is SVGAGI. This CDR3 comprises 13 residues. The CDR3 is CVTRRAYYNEQFF. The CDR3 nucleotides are TGTGTCACCAGGAGGGCTTACTACAATGAGCAGTTCTTC.

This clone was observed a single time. The CDR3 DNA sequence: TGCGCCAGCAGTGAACGGGGGCGGGGCTATGGCTACACCTTC. Its translation: CASSERGRGYGYTF. V and J are TRBV10-1 and TRBJ1-2; a possible D gene is TRBD1 (6 bases). The CDR3 sequence is 14 residues long. Trimming left V 3 bases short and J 4 bases short, with 12 bases between. In germline, CDR1 is WNHNN, CDR2 SYGVQD (reference sequence).

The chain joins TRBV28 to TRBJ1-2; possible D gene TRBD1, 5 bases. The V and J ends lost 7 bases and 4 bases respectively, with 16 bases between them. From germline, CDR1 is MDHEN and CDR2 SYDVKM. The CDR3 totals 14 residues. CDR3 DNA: TGTGCCAGCACCCAGGGAGGGGAGAGCTATGGCTACACCTTC. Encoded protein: CASTQGGESYGYTF.

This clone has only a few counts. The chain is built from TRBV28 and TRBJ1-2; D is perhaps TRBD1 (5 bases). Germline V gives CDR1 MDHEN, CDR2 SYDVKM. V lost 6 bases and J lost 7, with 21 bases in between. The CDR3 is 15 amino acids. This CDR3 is CASSSPTGPGSGYTF. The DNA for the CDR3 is TGTGCCAGCAGCTCACCTACAGGACCGGGTAGTGGCTACACCTTC.

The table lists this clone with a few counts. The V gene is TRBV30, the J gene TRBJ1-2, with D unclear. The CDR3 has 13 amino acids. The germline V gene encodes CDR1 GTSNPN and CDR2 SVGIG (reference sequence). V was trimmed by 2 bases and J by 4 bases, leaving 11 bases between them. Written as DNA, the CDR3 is TGTGCCTGGAGTATAACCCACCGCTATGGCTACACCTTC. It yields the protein CAWSITHRYGYTF.

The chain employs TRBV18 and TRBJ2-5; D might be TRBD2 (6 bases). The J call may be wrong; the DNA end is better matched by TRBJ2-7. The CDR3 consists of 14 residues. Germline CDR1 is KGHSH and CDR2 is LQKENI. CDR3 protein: CASSPRDCTNEQYF. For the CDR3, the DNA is TGTGCCAGCTCACCACGGGACTGCACGAACGAGCAGTACTTC.

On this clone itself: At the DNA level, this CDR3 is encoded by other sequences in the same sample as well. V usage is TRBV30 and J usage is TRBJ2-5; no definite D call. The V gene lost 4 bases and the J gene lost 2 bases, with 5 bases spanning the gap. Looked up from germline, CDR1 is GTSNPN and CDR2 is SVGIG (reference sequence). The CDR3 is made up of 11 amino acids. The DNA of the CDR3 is TGTGCCTGGACAGGTCAAGAGACCCAGTACTTC. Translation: CAWTGQETQYF.

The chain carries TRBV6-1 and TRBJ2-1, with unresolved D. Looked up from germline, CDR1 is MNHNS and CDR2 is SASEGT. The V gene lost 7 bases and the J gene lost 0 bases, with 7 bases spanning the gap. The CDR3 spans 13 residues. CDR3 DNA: TGTGCCAGCATCGAGAGCTCCTACAATGAGCAGTTCTTC. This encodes CASIESSYNEQFF.

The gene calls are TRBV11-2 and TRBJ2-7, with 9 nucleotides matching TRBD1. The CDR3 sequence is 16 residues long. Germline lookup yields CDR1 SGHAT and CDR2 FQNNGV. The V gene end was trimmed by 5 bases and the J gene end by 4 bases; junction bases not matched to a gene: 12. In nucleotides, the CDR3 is TGTGCCAGCAGCGACTCCAGGACAGGGGTTGGTTACGAGCAGTACTTC. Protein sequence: CASSDSRTGVGYEQYF.

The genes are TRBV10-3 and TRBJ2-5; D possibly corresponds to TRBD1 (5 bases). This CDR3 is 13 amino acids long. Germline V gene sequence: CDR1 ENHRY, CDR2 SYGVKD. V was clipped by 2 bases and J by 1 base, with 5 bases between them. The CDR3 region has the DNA TGTGCCATCAGTGAGGACAGCCAAGAGACCCAGTACTTC. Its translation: CAISEDSQETQYF.

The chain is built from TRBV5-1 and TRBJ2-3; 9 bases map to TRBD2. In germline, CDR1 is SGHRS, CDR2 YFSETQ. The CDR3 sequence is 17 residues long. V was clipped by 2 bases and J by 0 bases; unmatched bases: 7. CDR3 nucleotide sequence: TGCGCCAGCAGCTTCAGCCTAGCGGGATTAAGCACAGATACGCAGTATTTT. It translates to CASSFSLAGLSTDTQYF.

This CDR3 reads CASSGTGGRIVDEQYF. CDR3 in DNA: TGTGCCAGCAGTGGTACAGGGGGAAGGATCGTTGACGAGCAGTACTTC. The chain employs TRBV6-4 and TRBJ2-7, with 8 nucleotides matching TRBD1. V dropped 4 bases and J dropped 5; count of bases not matched to a gene: 13. The V gene's germline CDR1 is MRHNA and CDR2 SNTAGT. The CDR3 consists of 16 residues.

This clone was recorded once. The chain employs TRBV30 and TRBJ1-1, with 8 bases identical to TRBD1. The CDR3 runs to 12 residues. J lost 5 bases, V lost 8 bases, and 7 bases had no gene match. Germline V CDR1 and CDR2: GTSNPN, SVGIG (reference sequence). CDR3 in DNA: TGTGCCGCGGACAGGGAGAGGACTGAAGCTTTCTTT. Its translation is CAADRERTEAFF.

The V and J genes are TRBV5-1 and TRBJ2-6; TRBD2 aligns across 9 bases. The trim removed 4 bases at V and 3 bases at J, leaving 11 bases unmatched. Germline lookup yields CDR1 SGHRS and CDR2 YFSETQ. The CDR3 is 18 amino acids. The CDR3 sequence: CASSPDAGGPFGANVLTF. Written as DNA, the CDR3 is TGCGCCAGCAGCCCCGACGCGGGAGGGCCATTTGGGGCCAACGTCCTGACTTTC.

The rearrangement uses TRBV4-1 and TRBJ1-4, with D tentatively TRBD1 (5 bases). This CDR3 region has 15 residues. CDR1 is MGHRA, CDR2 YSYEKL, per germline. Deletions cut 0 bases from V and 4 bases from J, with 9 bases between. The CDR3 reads CASSQESRGNEKLFF. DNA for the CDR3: TGCGCCAGCAGCCAAGAGTCGAGGGGTAATGAAAAACTGTTTTTT.

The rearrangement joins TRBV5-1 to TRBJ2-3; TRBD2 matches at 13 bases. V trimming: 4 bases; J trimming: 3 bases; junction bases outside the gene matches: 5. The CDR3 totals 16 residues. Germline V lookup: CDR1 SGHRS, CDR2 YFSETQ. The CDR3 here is CASSKGLAGLTDTQYF. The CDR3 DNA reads TGCGCCAGCAGCAAGGGACTAGCGGGACTGACAGATACGCAGTATTTT. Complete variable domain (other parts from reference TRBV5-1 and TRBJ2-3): KAGVTQTPRYLIKTRGQQVTLSCSPISGHRSVSWYQQTPGQGLQFLFEYFSETQRNKGNFPGRFSGRQFSNSRSEMNVSTLELGDSALYLCASSKGLAGLTDTQYFGPGTRLTVL.

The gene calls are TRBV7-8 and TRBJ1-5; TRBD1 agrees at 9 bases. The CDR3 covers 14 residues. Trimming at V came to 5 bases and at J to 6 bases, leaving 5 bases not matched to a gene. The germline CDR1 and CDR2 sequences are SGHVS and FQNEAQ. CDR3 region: CASSAQGAIQPQHF. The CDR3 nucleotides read TGTGCCAGCAGCGCACAGGGGGCGATTCAGCCCCAGCATTTT.

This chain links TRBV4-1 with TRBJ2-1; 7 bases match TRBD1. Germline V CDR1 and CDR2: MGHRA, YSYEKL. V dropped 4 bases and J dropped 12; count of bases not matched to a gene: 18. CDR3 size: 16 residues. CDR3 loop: CASSPILDEQGMGQFF. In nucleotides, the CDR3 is TGCGCCAGCAGCCCAATATTGGACGAACAGGGGATGGGGCAGTTCTTC.

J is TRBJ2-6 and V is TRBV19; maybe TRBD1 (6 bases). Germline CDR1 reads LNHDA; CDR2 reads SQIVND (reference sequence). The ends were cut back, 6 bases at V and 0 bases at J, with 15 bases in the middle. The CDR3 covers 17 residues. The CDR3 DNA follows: TGTGCCAGTAGGGACAGATTTTTCAGCTCTGGGGCCAACGTCCTGACTTTC. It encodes CASRDRFFSSGANVLTF.

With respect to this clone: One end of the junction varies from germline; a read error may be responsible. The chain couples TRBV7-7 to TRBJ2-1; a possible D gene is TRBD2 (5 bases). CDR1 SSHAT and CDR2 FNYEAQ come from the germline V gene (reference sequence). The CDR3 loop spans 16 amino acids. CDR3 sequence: CASSLALSPQHNEQFF. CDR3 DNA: TGTGCTAGCAGCTTAGCGTTATCCCCGCAGCACAATGAGCAGTTCTTC.

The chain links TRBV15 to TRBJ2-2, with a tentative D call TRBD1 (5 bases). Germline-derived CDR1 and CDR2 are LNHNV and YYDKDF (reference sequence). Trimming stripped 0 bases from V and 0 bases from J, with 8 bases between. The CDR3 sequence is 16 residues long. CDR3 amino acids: CATSRDQGANTGELFF. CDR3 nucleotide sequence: TGTGCCACCAGCAGAGATCAGGGCGCGAACACCGGGGAGCTGTTTTTT.